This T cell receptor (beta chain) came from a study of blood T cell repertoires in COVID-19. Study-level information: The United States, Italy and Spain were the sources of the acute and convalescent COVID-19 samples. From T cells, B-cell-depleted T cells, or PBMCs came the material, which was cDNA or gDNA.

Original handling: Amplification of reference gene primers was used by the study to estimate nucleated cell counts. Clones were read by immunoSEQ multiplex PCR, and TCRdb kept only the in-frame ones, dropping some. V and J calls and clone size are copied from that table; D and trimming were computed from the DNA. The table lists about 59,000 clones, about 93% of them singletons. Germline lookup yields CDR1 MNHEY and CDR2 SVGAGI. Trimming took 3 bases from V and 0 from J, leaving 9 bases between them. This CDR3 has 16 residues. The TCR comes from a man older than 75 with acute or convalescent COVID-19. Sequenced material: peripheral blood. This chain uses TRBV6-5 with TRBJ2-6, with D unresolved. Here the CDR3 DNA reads TGTGCCAGCAGTTATCTACAGTTCTCTGGGGCCAACGTCCTGACTTTC. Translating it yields CASSYLQFSGANVLTF.